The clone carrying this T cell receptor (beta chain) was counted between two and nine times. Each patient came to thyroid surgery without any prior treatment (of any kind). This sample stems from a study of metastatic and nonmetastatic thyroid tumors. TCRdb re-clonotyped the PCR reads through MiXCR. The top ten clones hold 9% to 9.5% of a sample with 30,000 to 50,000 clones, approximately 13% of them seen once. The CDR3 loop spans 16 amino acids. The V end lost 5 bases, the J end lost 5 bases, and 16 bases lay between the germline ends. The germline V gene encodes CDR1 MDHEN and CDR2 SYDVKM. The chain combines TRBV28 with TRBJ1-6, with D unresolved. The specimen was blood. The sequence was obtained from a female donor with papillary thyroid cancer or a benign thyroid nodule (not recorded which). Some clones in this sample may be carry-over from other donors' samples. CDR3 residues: CASSITGSENNSPLHF. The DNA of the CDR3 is TGTGCCAGCAGTATTACCGGGTCCGAAAATAATTCACCCCTCCACTTT.